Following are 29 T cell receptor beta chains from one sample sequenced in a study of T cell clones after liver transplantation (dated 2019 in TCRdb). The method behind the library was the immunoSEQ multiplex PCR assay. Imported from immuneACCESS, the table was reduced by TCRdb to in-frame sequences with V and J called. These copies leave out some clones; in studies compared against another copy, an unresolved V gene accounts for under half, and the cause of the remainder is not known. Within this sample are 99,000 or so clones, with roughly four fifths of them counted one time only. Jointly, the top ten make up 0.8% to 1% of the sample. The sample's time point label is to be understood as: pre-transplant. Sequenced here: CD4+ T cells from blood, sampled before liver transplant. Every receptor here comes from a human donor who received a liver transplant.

CDR3 nucleotides: TGTGCCAGCAGCCCCGCGGTCACTAGGACGGATACGCAGTATTTT. It yields the protein CASSPAVTRTDTQYF. V usage is TRBV11-2 and J usage is TRBJ2-3; D is perhaps TRBD2 (5 bases). The V and J ends lost 5 bases and 6 bases respectively, with 18 bases between them. The CDR3 covers 15 residues. CDR1 SGHAT and CDR2 FQNNGV come from the germline V gene.

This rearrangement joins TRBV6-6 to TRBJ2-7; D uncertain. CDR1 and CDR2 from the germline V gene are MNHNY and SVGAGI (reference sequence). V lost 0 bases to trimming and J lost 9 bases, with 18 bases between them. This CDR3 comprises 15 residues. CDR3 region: CASSYSLERNHGQYF. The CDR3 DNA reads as TGTGCCAGCAGTTACTCGTTGGAGCGCAATCACGGGCAGTACTTC.

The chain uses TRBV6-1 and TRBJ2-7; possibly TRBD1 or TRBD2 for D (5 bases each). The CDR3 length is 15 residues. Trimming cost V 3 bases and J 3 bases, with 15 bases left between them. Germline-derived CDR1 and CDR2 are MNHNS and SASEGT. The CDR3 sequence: CASSDERGAIYEQYF. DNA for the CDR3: TGTGCCAGCAGTGATGAGAGGGGCGCCATCTACGAGCAGTACTTC.

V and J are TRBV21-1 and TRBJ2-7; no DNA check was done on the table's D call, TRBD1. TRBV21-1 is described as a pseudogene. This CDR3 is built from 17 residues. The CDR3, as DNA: TGTGCCAGCAGCAAAGTTCTGGCAGGGGTTTCCTCCTACGAGCAGTACTTC. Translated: CASSKVLAGVSSYEQYF.

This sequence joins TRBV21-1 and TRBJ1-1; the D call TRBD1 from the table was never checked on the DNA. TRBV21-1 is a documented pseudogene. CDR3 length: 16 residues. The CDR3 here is CASSNPYRLGDTEAFF. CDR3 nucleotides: TGTGCCAGCAGCAATCCCTACAGGTTAGGGGACACTGAAGCTTTCTTT.

CDR3 region: CASKVGRGSNQPQHF. In DNA form, the CDR3 reads TGTGCCAGCAAAGTGGGTCGGGGGTCCAATCAGCCCCAGCATTTT. The rearrangement joins TRBV6-5 to TRBJ1-5; TRBD1 is a possible D gene (5 bases). Trimming left V 7 bases short and J 3 bases short, with 16 bases between. Germline CDR1 is MNHEY and CDR2 is SVGAGI. The CDR3 totals 15 residues.

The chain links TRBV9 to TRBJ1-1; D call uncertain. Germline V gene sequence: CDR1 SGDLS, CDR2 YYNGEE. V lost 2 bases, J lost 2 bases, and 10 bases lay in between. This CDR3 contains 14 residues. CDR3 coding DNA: TGTGCCAGCAGCGTGGCAGGTAAAAACACTGAAGCTTTCTTT. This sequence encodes CASSVAGKNTEAFF.

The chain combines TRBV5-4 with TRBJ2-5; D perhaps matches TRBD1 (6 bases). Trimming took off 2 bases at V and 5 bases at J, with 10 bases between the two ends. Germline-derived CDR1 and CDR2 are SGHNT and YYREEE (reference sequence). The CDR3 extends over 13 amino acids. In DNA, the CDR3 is TGTGCCAGCAGCTTTTGGGGGCTTGAGACCCAGTACTTC. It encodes CASSFWGLETQYF.

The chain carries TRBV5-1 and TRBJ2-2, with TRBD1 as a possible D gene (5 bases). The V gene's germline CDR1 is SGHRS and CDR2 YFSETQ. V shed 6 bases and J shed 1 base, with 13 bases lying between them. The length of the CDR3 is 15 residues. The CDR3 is CASTQGVGNTGELFF. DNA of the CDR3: TGCGCCAGCACCCAGGGTGTGGGGAACACCGGGGAGCTGTTTTTT.

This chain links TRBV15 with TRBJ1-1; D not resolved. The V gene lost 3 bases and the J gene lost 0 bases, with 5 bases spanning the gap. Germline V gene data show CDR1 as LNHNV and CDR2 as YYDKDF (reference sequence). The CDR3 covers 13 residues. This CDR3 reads CATSRGLNTEAFF. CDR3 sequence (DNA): TGTGCCACCAGCAGGGGATTGAACACTGAAGCTTTCTTT.

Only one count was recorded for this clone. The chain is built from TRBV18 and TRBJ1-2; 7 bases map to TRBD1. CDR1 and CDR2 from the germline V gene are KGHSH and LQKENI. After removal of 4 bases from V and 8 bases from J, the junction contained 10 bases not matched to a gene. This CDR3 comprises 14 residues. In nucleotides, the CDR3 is TGTGCCAGCTCACTAGGGACAGATCCTAAGGGCTACACCTTC. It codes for CASSLGTDPKGYTF. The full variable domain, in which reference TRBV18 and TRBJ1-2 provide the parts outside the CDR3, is NAGVMQNPRHLVRRRGQEARLRCSPMKGHSHVYWYRQLPEEGLKFMVYLQKENIIDESGMPKERFSAEFPKEGPSILRIQQVVRGDSAAYFCASSLGTDPKGYTFGSGTRLTVV.

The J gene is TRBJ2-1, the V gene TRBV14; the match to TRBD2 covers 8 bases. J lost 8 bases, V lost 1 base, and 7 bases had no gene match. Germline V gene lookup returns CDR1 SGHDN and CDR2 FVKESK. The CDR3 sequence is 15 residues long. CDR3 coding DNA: TGTGCCAGCAGCCAAGCAATAGCGGGAAAATATGAGCAGTTCTTC. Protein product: CASSQAIAGKYEQFF. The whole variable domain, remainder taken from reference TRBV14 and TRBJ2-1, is EAGVTQFPSHSVIEKGQTVTLRCDPISGHDNLYWYRRVMGKEIKFLLHFVKESKQDESGMPNNRFLAERTGGTYSTLKVQPAELEDSGVYFCASSQAIAGKYEQFFGPGTRLTVL.

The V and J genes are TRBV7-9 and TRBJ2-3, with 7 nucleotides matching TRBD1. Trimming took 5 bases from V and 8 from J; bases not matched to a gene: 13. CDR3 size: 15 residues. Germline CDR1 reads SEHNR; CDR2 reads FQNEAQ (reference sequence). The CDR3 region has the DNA TGTGCCAGCAGCCCCGGGACAGTGACCCGGCGTACGCAGTATTTT. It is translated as CASSPGTVTRRTQYF.

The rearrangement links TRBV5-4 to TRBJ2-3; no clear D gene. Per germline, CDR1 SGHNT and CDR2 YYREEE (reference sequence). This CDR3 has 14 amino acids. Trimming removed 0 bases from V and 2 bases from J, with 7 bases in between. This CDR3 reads CASSLELSTDTQYF. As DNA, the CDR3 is TGTGCCAGCAGCTTGGAGCTGTCCACAGATACGCAGTATTTT.

This CDR3 is CASSLSLAGTGELFF. The DNA for the CDR3 is TGCGCCAGCAGCTTGAGCCTAGCGGGGACCGGGGAGCTGTTTTTT. V gene TRBV5-1 combines with J gene TRBJ2-2, with TRBD2 identical over 9 bases. The CDR3 is made up of 15 amino acids. V lost 1 base, J lost 5 bases, and 3 bases stayed unmatched. Germline-derived CDR1 and CDR2 are SGHRS and YFSETQ.

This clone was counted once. The CDR3 reads CASSLVTSGATYEQYF. The CDR3 DNA reads as TGTGCCAGCAGCTTAGTCACTAGCGGGGCTACCTACGAGCAGTACTTC. This chain uses TRBV7-8 with TRBJ2-7, with 10 bases aligning to TRBD2. CDR1 and CDR2 from the germline V gene are SGHVS and FQNEAQ. This CDR3 spans 16 amino acids. J lost 2 bases, V lost 1 base, and 5 bases had no gene match. Complete variable domain (other parts from reference TRBV7-8 and TRBJ2-7): GAGVSQSPRYKVAKRGQDVALRCDPISGHVSLFWYQQALGQGPEFLTYFQNEAQLDKSGLPSDRFFAERPEGSVSTLKIQRTQQEDSAVYLCASSLVTSGATYEQYFGPGTRLTVT.

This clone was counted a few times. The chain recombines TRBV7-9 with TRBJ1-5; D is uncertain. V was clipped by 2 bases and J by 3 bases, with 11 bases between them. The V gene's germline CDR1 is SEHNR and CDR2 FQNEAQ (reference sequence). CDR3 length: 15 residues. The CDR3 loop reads CASSLSGPVNQPQHF. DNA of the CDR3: TGTGCCAGCAGCTTATCTGGACCGGTCAATCAGCCCCAGCATTTT.

This chain's CDR3 is CASSQDGLAGAGDTQYF. CDR3 nucleotides: TGCGCCAGCAGCCAGGACGGGCTAGCGGGGGCAGGAGATACGCAGTATTTT. The rearrangement uses TRBV4-1 and TRBJ2-3; 10 nucleotides agree with TRBD2. The junction had 11 bases not matched to a gene; V was cut back by 3 bases and J by 5 bases. The CDR3 spans 17 residues. Germline V gene lookup returns CDR1 MGHRA and CDR2 YSYEKL.

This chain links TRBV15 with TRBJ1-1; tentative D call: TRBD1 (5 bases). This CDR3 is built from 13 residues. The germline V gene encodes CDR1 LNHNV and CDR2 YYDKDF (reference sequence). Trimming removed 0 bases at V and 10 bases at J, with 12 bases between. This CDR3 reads CATSRDFGDAAFF. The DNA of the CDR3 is TGTGCCACCAGCAGAGATTTCGGGGACGCAGCTTTCTTT.

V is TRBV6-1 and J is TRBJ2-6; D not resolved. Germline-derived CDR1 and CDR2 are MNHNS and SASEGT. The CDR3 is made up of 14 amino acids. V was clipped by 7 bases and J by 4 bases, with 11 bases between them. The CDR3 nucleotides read TGTGCCAGCAAGAAGGGATCGGGGGCCAACGTCCTGACTTTC. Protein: CASKKGSGANVLTF.

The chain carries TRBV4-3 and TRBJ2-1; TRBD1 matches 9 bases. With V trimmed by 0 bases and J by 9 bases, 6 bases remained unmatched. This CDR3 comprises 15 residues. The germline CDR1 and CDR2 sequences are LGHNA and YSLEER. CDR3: CASSQEQGASGEQFF. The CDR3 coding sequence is TGCGCCAGCAGCCAAGAACAGGGGGCTTCAGGTGAGCAGTTCTTC.

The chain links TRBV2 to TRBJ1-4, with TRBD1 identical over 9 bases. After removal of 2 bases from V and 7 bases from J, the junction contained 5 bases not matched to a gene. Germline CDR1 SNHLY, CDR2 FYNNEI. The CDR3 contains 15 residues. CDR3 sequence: CASSEIGTGFEKLFF. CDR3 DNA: TGTGCCAGCAGTGAAATCGGGACAGGGTTTGAAAAACTGTTTTTT.

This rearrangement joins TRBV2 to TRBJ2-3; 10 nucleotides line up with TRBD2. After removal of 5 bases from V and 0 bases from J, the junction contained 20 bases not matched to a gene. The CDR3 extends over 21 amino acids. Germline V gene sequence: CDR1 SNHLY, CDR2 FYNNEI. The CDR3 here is CASSKVPWTSGTVSSTDTQYF. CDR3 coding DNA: TGTGCCAGCAGTAAGGTCCCCTGGACTAGCGGAACAGTCTCTAGCACAGATACGCAGTATTTT.

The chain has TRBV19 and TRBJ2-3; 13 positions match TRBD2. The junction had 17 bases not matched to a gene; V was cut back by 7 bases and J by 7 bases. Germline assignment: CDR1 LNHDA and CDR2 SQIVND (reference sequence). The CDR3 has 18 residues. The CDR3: CASTQGGLLAGGRNTQYF. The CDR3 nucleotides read TGTGCCAGTACCCAAGGAGGCCTACTAGCGGGAGGGCGAAATACGCAGTATTTT.

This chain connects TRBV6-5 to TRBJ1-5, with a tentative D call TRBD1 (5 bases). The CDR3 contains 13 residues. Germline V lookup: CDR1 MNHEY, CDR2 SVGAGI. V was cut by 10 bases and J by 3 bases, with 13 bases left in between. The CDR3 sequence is CAIGHYYNQPQHF. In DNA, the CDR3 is TGTGCCATCGGACACTACTACAATCAGCCCCAGCATTTT.

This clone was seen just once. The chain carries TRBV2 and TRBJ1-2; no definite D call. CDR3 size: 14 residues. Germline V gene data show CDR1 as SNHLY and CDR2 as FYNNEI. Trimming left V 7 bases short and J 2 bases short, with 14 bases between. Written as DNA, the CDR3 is TGTGCCAGCACCCCCCTGGAGGGAAACTATGGCTACACCTTC. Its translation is CASTPLEGNYGYTF.

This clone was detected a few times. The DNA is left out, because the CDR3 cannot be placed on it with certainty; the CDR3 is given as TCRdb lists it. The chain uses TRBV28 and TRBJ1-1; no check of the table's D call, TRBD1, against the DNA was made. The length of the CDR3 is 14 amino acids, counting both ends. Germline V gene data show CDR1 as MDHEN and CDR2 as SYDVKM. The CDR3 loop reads CASSFLAGNTEAFF.

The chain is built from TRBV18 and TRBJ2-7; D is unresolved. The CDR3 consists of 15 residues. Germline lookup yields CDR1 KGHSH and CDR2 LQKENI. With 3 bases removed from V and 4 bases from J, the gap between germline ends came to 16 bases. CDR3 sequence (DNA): TGTGCCAGCTCACCGACGGGTGGGGTAACTTACGAGCAGTACTTC. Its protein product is CASSPTGGVTYEQYF.

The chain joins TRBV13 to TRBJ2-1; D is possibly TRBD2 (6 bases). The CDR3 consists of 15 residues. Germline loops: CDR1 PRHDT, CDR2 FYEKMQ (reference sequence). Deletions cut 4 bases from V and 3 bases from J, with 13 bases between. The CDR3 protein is CASSSRGDFYNEQFF. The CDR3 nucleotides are TGTGCCAGCAGCTCTCGAGGGGACTTCTACAATGAGCAGTTCTTC.